The 13 T cell receptor beta chains in this list originate from one sample, sequenced in a study of brain metastases from non-small cell lung cancer. Some clones are missing from TCRdb's copy, which holds only in-frame ones; the method was immunoSEQ multiplex PCR. The data contain about 6,000 clones, roughly 85% of them seen just once; the ten biggest clones take up under 8%. The sample consisted of primary lung tumor tissue. These receptors all come from a donor at least 40 years old with non-small cell lung cancer.

This chain uses TRBV19 with TRBJ1-3; D uncertain. The CDR3 runs 15 residues. Per germline, CDR1 LNHDA and CDR2 SQIVND (reference sequence). The V gene lost 2 bases and the J gene lost 0 bases, with 8 bases spanning the gap. The chain's CDR3 is CASSILGLSGNTIYF. The CDR3 DNA reads TGTGCCAGTAGTATATTAGGTCTCTCTGGAAACACCATATATTTT.

This sequence joins TRBV6-5 and TRBJ1-2, with D possibly matching TRBD1 (6 bases). Between the trimmed V and J ends, which lost 0 bases and 6 bases, there was a span of 8 bases. Germline lookup yields CDR1 MNHEY and CDR2 SVGAGI. The CDR3 is made up of 13 amino acids. The CDR3 nucleotides read TGTGCCAGCAGTTACTCCTACAGGGATGGCTACACCTTC. It specifies CASSYSYRDGYTF.

The chain uses TRBV9 and TRBJ1-6; 7 bases align to TRBD1. V shed 6 bases, J shed 8 bases, and the junction held 11 bases outside the gene matches. The CDR3 has 15 residues. The germline gives CDR1 SGDLS, CDR2 YYNGEE. The CDR3 DNA reads as TGTGCCAGCAACCGGTGGGACAGACCCGATTCACCCCTCCACTTT. Protein: CASNRWDRPDSPLHF.

This clone was observed a handful of times. This chain uses TRBV27 with TRBJ2-2; TRBD1 aligns across 7 bases. This CDR3 is built from 15 residues. V dropped 5 bases and J dropped 2; count of bases not matched to a gene: 5. Per germline, CDR1 MNHEY and CDR2 SMNVEV (reference sequence). CDR3 sequence (DNA): TGTGCCAGCAGTAAGCGGACAGGAAACACCGGGGAGCTGTTTTTT. This codes for CASSKRTGNTGELFF.

This clone appeared a few times. The chain recombines TRBV6-1 with TRBJ1-1; D is perhaps TRBD1 (6 bases). The length of the CDR3 is 12 residues. Germline CDR1 MNHNS, CDR2 SASEGT. V lost 2 bases, J lost 11 bases, and 12 bases lay in between. CDR3 coding DNA: TGTGCCAGCAGTGAACTGGGGGGGCAGGCTTTCTTT. Translating gives CASSELGGQAFF.

CDR3: CASSLRGLGTIYF. In DNA, the CDR3 is TGTGCCAGCAGTTTGCGGGGGTTAGGCACCATATATTTT. The chain couples TRBV12-3 or TRBV12-4 to TRBJ1-3; perhaps TRBD1 as D (5 bases). The CDR3 length is 13 residues. The V end lost 3 bases, the J end lost 9 bases, and 12 bases lay between the germline ends.

V and J are TRBV3-1 (or the pseudogene TRBV3-2) and TRBJ2-1; D uncertain. The CDR3 spans 16 residues. Germline CDR1 LGHDT, CDR2 YNNKEL (reference sequence). The germline V and J ends were trimmed by 2 bases and 0 bases, with 11 bases remaining between them. CDR3 bases: TGTGCCAGCAGCCAAAGGTGGCAGCCCTCCTACAATGAGCAGTTCTTC. Translating gives CASSQRWQPSYNEQFF.

Comment on this clone: A much more abundant neighbour one base away suggests this may be a read error. Other nucleotide sequences from this sample produce the same CDR3. The V call is TRBV28, the J call TRBJ1-5; D remains unclear. CDR1 is MDHEN and CDR2 is SYDVKM in the germline V gene. The CDR3 is made up of 14 amino acids. Written as DNA, the CDR3 is TGTGCCAGTAGTTTTGAGGCATCTGATCAGCCCCAGCATTTT. Protein sequence: CASSFEASDQPQHF. The full variable domain, rest sourced from reference TRBV28 and TRBJ1-5, is DVKVTQSSRYLVKRTGEKVFLECVQDMDHENMFWYRQDPGLGLRLIYFSYDVKMKEKGDIPEGYSVSREKKERFSLILESASTNQTSMYLCASSFEASDQPQHFGDGTRLSIL.

V usage is TRBV3-1 (or the pseudogene TRBV3-2) and J usage is TRBJ1-2; D not certain. CDR3 length equals 13 residues. The V end lost 3 bases, the J end lost 5 bases, and 10 bases lay between the germline ends. The germline V gene encodes CDR1 LGHDT and CDR2 YNNKEL (reference sequence). Written as DNA, the CDR3 is TGTGCCAGCAGCCACACCGTTGGGTATGGCTACACCTTC. It translates to CASSHTVGYGYTF.

This clone has a handful of counts. This sequence joins TRBV10-3 and TRBJ2-7; D call uncertain. Germline CDR1 reads ENHRY; CDR2 reads SYGVKD. V lost 3 bases and J 1 base, leaving 7 bases between the germline ends. This CDR3 is 13 amino acids long. CDR3 coding DNA: TGTGCCATCAGTGATTATCAATCCTACGAGCAGTACTTC. Protein: CAISDYQSYEQYF.

The chain is built from TRBV14 and TRBJ1-2; D perhaps matches TRBD1 (5 bases). Germline CDR1 and CDR2: SGHDN and FVKESK. Deletions cut 0 bases from V and 8 bases from J, with 10 bases between. The CDR3 has 13 amino acids. The CDR3 nucleotides read TGTGCCAGCAGCCAAGATCTGGAGGGGGGCTACACCTTC. It is translated as CASSQDLEGGYTF.

The J gene is TRBJ1-5, the V gene TRBV5-1, with D unresolved. The CDR3 is 15 residues long. Germline CDR1 and CDR2: SGHRS and YFSETQ. V gave up 0 bases and J gave up 4 bases, with 11 bases separating them. CDR3 bases: TGCGCCAGCAGCTTGGAGCCAGGACCTAATCAGCCCCAGCATTTT. It translates to CASSLEPGPNQPQHF.

The genes are TRBV19 and TRBJ2-2; possible D gene TRBD2, 5 bases. This CDR3 contains 13 residues. Germline assignment: CDR1 LNHDA and CDR2 SQIVND (reference sequence). V was trimmed by 6 bases and J by 2 bases, leaving 7 bases between them. Written as DNA, the CDR3 is TGTGCCAGTAGGAGGGATAACACCGGGGAGCTGTTTTTT. This sequence encodes CASRRDNTGELFF.